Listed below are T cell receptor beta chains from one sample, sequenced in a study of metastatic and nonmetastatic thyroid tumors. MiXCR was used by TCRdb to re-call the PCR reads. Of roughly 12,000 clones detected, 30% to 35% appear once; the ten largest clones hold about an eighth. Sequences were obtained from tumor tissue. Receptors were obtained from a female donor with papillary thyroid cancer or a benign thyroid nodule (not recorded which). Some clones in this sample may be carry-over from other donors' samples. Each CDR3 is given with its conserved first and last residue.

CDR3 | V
CASSEAGGYTF | TRBV6-1
CASSEAPTGANTEAFF | TRBV6-1
CASSSGASGYEQYF | TRBV6-1
CASKLLPESTYEQYF | TRBV28
CSATAGQGRETQYF | TRBV20-1
CAWSVGSYYGYTF | TRBV30
CASSSTDPAREAEAFF | TRBV19
CASSLINTGELFF | TRBV28
CASSVDREQPQHF | TRBV9
CASSYSAGGYEQYF | TRBV6-2/TRBV6-3